The 12 T cell receptor beta chains in this list originate from one sample, sequenced in a study of blood T cell repertoires in COVID-19. This table comes from immunoSEQ multiplex PCR, and its TCRdb copy is limited to in-frame clones, with some not included. The data hold over 150,000 clones, with around 85% observed a single time. Sequenced input: peripheral blood. These receptors originate from a woman aged 55 to 70 with acute or convalescent COVID-19.

This clone was recorded only once. The V call is TRBV7-3, the J call TRBJ2-1; TRBD2 agrees at 11 bases. Germline V gives CDR1 SGHTA, CDR2 FQGTGA. V was clipped by 5 bases and J by 0 bases; unmatched bases: 6. The CDR3 is 17 amino acids. The CDR3 protein is CASSQGLAVSSYNEQFF. The CDR3 bases are TGTGCCAGCAGCCAGGGACTAGCGGTTAGCTCCTACAATGAGCAGTTCTTC. Based on the CDR3 plus reference TRBV7-3 and TRBJ2-1, the full variable domain is GAGVSQTPSNKVTEKGKYVELRCDPISGHTALYWYRQSLGQGPEFLIYFQGTGAADDSGLPNDRFFAVRPEGSVSTLKIQRTERGDSAVYLCASSQGLAVSSYNEQFFGPGTRLTVL.

J is TRBJ2-1 and V is TRBV29-1; D not resolved. CDR1 is SQVTM, CDR2 ANQGSEA, per germline. The CDR3 length is 16 residues. V shed 1 base and J shed 0 bases, with 13 bases lying between them. CDR3 region: CSVEGSFLSSYNEQFF. The CDR3 coding sequence is TGCAGCGTTGAAGGGTCTTTCTTGAGCTCCTACAATGAGCAGTTCTTC.

The CDR3 region has the DNA TGTGCCAGCAGTTACTCGAGACAGTTCTCTGGAAACACCATATATTTT. Protein sequence: CASSYSRQFSGNTIYF. The rearrangement links TRBV6-5 to TRBJ1-3; TRBD1 might be the D (5 bases). This CDR3 comprises 16 residues. CDR1 is MNHEY, CDR2 SVGAGI, per germline. V lost 0 bases, J lost 0 bases, and 9 bases lay in between.

The chain joins TRBV19 to TRBJ1-1, with TRBD1 as a possible D gene (6 bases). The CDR3 loop spans 16 amino acids. Germline lookup yields CDR1 LNHDA and CDR2 SQIVND (reference sequence). V was clipped by 5 bases and J by 5 bases, with 21 bases between them. CDR3 sequence: CASSSLGAGRGTEAFF. CDR3 nucleotides: TGTGCCAGTAGTTCGCTGGGGGCCGGGCGGGGGACTGAAGCTTTCTTT.

This clone was seen a few times. V usage is TRBV3-1 (or the pseudogene TRBV3-2) and J usage is TRBJ1-1; no definite D call. Between the trimmed V and J ends, which lost 0 bases and 9 bases, there was a span of 11 bases. This CDR3 is 13 amino acids long. Germline CDR1 and CDR2: LGHDT and YNNKEL (reference sequence). The CDR3 DNA reads as TGTGCCAGCAGCCAAGACCCGGGTCTCAAAGCTTTCTTT. Amino acid sequence: CASSQDPGLKAFF.

The chain couples TRBV5-6 to TRBJ1-6; D gene uncertain. CDR1 and CDR2 (germline): SGHDT, YYEEEE. V dropped 0 bases and J dropped 10 bases, with 8 bases sitting between them. The CDR3 sequence is 13 residues long. The CDR3 spells CASSLGKRSPLHF. CDR3 nucleotides: TGTGCCAGCAGCTTGGGGAAGAGGTCACCCCTCCACTTT.

The rearrangement uses TRBV10-1 and TRBJ1-3, with 10 positions matching TRBD1. The V segment lost 7 bases and the J segment 7 bases; nucleotides outside the gene matches: 13. The germline V gene has CDR1 WNHNN and CDR2 SYGVQD (reference sequence). The CDR3 spans 16 residues. CDR3 in DNA: TGCGCCAGCATAGACAGACAGGGGGCCTGGGACAACACCATATATTTT. This codes for CASIDRQGAWDNTIYF.

This sequence joins TRBV7-3 and TRBJ1-1; D call uncertain. CDR1 and CDR2 from the germline V gene are SGHTA and FQGTGA. This CDR3 comprises 13 residues. With 4 bases removed from V and 11 bases from J, the gap between germline ends came to 17 bases. The CDR3 sequence is CASSSNSYTWAFF. CDR3 nucleotide sequence: TGTGCCAGCAGCTCCAACAGCTACACTTGGGCTTTCTTT.

This chain uses TRBV19 with TRBJ2-7; 8 bases match TRBD1. J gave up 0 bases and V 6 bases, and 7 bases lay outside the gene matches. The CDR3 consists of 15 residues. Germline V lookup: CDR1 LNHDA, CDR2 SQIVND (reference sequence). The CDR3 DNA follows: TGTGCCAGTAGGGGGACAGGCGACCCCTCCTACGAGCAGTACTTC. Protein sequence: CASRGTGDPSYEQYF.

This chain links TRBV7-9 with TRBJ1-2; possibly TRBD1 for D (5 bases). Germline CDR1 SEHNR, CDR2 FQNEAQ (reference sequence). The CDR3 consists of 13 residues. Trimming left V 2 bases short and J 4 bases short, with 8 bases between. Written as DNA, the CDR3 is TGTGCCAGCAGCTTACAGGGTGGCTATGGCTACACCTTC. Translating gives CASSLQGGYGYTF. The entire variable domain, with the rest obtained from reference TRBV7-9 and TRBJ1-2, is as follows: DTGVSQNPRHKITKRGQNVTFRCDPISEHNRLYWYRQTLGQGPEFLTYFQNEAQLEKSRLLSDRFSAERPKGSFSTLEIQRTEQGDSAMYLCASSLQGGYGYTFGSGTRLTVV.

This clone was recorded only once. The V gene is TRBV10-3, the J gene TRBJ2-7; TRBD1 is a possible D gene (6 bases). Germline V gene lookup returns CDR1 ENHRY and CDR2 SYGVKD. The V end was cut by 5 bases, the J end by 3 bases, with 20 bases between. The CDR3 totals 16 residues. This CDR3 reads CAISYFRTAHNYEQYF. As DNA, the CDR3 is TGTGCCATCAGTTACTTTCGGACAGCCCACAACTACGAGCAGTACTTC.

V and J are TRBV9 and TRBJ1-4, with TRBD1 identical over 7 bases. V lost 4 bases and J lost 5; bases outside the gene matches: 5. Germline assignment: CDR1 SGDLS and CDR2 YYNGEE. The CDR3 is made up of 14 amino acids. This CDR3 reads CASSPDRVNEKLFF. CDR3 DNA: TGTGCCAGCAGCCCAGACAGGGTGAATGAAAAACTGTTTTTT.